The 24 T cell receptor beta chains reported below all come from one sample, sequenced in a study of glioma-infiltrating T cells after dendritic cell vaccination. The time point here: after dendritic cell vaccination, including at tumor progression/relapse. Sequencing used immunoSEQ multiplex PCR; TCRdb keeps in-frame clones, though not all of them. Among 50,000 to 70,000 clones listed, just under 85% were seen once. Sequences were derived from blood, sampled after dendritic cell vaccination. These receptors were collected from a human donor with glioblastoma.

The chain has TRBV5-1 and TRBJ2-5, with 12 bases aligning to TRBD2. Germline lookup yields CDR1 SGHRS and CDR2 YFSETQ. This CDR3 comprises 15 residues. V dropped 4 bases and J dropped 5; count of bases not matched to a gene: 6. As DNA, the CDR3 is TGCGCCAGCAGCGCCCAAACTAGCGGGGGGGAGACCCAGTACTTC. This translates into CASSAQTSGGETQYF.

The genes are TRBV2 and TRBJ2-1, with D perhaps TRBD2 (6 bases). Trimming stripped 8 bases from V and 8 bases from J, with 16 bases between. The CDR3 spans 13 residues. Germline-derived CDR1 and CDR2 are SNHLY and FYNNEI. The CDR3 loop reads CASDWGLHDEQFF. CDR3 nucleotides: TGTGCCAGCGATTGGGGACTCCACGATGAGCAGTTCTTC.

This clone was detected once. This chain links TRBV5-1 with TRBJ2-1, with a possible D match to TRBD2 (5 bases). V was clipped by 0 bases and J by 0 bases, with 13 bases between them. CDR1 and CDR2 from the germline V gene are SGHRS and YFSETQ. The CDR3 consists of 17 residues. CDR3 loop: CASSLAGVSFSYNEQFF. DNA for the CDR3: TGCGCCAGCAGCTTGGCCGGGGTCAGTTTCTCCTACAATGAGCAGTTCTTC.

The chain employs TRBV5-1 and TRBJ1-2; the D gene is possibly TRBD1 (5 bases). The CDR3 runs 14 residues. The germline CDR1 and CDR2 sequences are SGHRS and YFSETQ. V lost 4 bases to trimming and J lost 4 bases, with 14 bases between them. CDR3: CASSPTGVSYGYTF. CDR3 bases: TGCGCCAGCAGCCCCACGGGGGTAAGCTATGGCTACACCTTC.

As DNA, the CDR3 is TGTGCCAGCAGCCGACGACTAGAGTCCGGGGAGCTGTTTTTT. This gives the protein CASSRRLESGELFF. The genes are TRBV14 and TRBJ2-2, with a possible D match to TRBD2 (6 bases). CDR1 and CDR2 from the germline V gene are SGHDN and FVKESK. The CDR3 runs 14 residues. V was pared by 4 bases and J by 6 bases, with 12 bases between.

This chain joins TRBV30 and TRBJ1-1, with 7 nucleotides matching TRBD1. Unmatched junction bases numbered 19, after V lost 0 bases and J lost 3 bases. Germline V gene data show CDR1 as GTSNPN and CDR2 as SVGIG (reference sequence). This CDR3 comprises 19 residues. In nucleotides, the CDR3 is TGTGCCTGGAGTGTGTATGGCGTCGCCCGACAGGGCTGGGACACTGAAGCTTTCTTT. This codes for CAWSVYGVARQGWDTEAFF.

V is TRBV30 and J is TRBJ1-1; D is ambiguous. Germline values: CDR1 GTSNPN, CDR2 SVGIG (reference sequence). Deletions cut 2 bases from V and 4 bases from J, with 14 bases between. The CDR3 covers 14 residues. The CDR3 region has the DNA TGTGCCTGGAGTACTCCTATCGGTTTCACTGAAGCTTTCTTT. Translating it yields CAWSTPIGFTEAFF.

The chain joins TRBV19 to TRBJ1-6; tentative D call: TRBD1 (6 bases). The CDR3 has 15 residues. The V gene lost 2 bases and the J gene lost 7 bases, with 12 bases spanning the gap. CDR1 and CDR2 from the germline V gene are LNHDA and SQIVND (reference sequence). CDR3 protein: CASSILQGGNSPLHF. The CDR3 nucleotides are TGTGCCAGTAGTATACTACAGGGTGGCAATTCACCCCTCCACTTT.

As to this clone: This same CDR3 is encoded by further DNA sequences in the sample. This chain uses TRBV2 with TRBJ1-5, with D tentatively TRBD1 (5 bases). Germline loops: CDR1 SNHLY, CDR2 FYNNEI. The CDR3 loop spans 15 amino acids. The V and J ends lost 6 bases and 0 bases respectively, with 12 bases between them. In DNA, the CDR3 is TGTGCCAGCAGAGACAGCTTGATTAGCAATCAGCCCCAGCATTTT. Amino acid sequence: CASRDSLISNQPQHF.

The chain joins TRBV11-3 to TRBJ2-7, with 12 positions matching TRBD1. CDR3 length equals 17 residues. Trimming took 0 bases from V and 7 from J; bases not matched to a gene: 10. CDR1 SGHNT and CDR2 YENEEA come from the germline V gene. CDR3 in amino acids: CASSLEGTGGSVEEQYF. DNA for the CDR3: TGTGCCAGCAGCTTAGAGGGGACAGGGGGCTCTGTGGAGGAGCAGTACTTC.

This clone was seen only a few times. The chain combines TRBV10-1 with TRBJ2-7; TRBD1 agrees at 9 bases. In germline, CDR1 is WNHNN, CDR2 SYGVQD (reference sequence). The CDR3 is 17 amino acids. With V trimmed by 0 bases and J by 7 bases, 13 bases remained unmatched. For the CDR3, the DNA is TGCGCCAGCAGTGAGTCGACGCGTTGGGACAGGGTCAGGGAGCAGTACTTC. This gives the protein CASSESTRWDRVREQYF.

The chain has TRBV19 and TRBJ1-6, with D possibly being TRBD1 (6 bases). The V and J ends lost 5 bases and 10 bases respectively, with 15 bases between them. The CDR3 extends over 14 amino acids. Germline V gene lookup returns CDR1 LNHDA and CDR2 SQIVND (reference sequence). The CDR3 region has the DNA TGTGCCAGTAGTTCACGACAGGAGTCATCACCCCTCCACTTT. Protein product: CASSSRQESSPLHF.

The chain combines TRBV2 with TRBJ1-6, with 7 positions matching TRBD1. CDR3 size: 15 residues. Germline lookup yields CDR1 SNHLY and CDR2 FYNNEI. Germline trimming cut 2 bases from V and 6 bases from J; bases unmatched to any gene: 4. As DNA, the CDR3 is TGTGCCAGCAGTGAATTGTCAGGGGGTAATTCACCCCTCCACTTT. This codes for CASSELSGGNSPLHF.

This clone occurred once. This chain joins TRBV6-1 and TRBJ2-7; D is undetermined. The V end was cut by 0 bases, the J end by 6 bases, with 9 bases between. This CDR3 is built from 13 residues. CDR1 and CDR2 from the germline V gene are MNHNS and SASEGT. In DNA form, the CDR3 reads TGTGCCAGCAGTGAAGCTCTGTCTATCGAGCAGTACTTC. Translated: CASSEALSIEQYF.

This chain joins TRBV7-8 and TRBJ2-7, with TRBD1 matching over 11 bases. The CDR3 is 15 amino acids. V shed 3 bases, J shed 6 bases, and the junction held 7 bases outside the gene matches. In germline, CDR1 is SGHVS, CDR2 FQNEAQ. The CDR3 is CASSLDRGRGVEQYF. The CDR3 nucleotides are TGTGCCAGCAGCTTGGACAGGGGGCGCGGAGTCGAGCAGTACTTC.

The CDR3 loop is CASSLSMPEKLFF. In DNA, the CDR3 is TGTGCCAGCAGCTTGAGTATGCCTGAAAAACTGTTTTTT. The rearrangement uses TRBV7-6 and TRBJ1-4; no reliable D call. CDR3 size: 13 residues. The V and J ends lost 3 bases and 7 bases respectively, with 9 bases between them. Germline V gene lookup returns CDR1 SGHVS and CDR2 FNYEAQ. Looking up the rest from reference TRBV7-6 and TRBJ1-4 gives the full variable domain: GAGVSQSPRYKVTKRGQDVALRCDPISGHVSLYWYRQALGQGPEFLTYFNYEAQQDKSGLPNDRFSAERPEGSISTLTIQRTEQRDSAMYRCASSLSMPEKLFFGSGTQLSVL.

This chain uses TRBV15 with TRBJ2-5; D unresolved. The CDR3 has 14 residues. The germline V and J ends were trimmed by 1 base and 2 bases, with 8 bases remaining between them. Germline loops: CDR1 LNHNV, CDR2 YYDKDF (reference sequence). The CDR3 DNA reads TGTGCCACCAGCAGAGTGAGTGCGCAAGAGACCCAGTACTTC. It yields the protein CATSRVSAQETQYF. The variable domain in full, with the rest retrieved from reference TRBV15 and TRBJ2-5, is DAMVIQNPRYQVTQFGKPVTLSCSQTLNHNVMYWYQQKSSQAPKLLFHYYDKDFNNEADTPDNFQSRRPNTSFCFLDIRSPGLGDTAMYLCATSRVSAQETQYFGPGTRLLVL.

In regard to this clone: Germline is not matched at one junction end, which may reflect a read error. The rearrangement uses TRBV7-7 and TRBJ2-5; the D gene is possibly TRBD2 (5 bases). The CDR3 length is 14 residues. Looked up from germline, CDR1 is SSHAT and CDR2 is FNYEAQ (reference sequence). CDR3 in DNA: TGTGCTAGCAGCTTCGGGATCCTTGAGGAGACCCAGTACTTC. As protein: CASSFGILEETQYF.

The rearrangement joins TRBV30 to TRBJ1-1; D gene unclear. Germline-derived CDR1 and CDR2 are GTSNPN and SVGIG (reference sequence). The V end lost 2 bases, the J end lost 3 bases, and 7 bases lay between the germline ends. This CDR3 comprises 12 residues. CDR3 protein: CAWSTAYTEAFF. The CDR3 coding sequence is TGTGCCTGGAGTACAGCTTACACTGAAGCTTTCTTT.

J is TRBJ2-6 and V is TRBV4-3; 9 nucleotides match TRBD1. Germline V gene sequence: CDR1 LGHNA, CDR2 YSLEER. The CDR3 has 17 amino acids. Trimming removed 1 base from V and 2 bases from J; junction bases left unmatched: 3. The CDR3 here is CASSQGGTGTGANVLTF. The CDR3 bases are TGCGCCAGCAGCCAAGGGGGGACAGGGACTGGGGCCAACGTCCTGACTTTC.

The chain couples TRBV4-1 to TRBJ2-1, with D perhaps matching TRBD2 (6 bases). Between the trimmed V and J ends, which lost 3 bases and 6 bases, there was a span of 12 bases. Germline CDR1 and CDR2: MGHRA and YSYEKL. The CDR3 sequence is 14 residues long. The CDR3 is CASSHPGVGNEQFF. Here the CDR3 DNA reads TGCGCCAGCAGCCACCCGGGGGTTGGCAATGAGCAGTTCTTC.

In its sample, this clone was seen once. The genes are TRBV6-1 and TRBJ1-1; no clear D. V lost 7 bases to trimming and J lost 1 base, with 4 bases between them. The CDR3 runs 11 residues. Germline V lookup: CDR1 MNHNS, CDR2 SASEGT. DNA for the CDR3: TGTGCCAGCAAGCGGAACACTGAAGCTTTCTTT. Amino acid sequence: CASKRNTEAFF.

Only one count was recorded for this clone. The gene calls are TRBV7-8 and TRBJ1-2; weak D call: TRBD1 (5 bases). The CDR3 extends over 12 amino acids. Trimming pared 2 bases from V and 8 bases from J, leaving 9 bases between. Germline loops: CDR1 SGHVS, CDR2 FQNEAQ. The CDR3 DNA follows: TGTGCCAGCAGCTTATACAGGAAAGGCTACACCTTC. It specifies CASSLYRKGYTF.

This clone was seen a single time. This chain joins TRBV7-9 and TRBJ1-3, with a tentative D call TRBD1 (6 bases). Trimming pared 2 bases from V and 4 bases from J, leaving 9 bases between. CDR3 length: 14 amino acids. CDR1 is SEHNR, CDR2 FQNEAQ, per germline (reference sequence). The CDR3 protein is CASSLNRDGNTIYF. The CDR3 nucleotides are TGTGCCAGCAGCTTAAACAGGGACGGAAACACCATATATTTT.